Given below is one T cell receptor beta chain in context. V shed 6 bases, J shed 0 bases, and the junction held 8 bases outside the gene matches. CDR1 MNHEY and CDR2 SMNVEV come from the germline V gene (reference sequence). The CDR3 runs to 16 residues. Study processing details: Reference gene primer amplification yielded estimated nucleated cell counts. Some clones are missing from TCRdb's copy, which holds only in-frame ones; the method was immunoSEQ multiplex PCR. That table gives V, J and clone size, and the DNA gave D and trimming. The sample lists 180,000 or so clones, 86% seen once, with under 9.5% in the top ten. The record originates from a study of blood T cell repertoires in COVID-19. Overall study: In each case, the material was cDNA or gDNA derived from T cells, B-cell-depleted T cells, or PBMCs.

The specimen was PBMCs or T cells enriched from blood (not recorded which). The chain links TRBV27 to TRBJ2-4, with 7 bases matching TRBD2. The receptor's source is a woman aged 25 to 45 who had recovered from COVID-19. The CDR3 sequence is CASRPEGGLAKNIQYF. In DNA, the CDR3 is TGTGCCAGCAGGCCCGAGGGAGGGCTAGCCAAAAACATTCAGTACTTC.